These 24 T cell receptor beta chains originate from one sample sequenced in a study of human T cells and chemical hapten exposure (dated by TCRdb to the early 2020s). In the paper's terms, the time point label means: patch test 1, 2 weeks after DPC sensitization. The sample's treatment or condition, from its label and the paper: therapeutic diphenylcyclopropenone sensitization with weekly scalp DPC. The library was obtained by RACE. The reads were generated on a NextSeq 500. TCRdb handled the public reads itself, with Q25 trimming in fastp and clone calling in MiXCR, and kept productive beta chains. Each entry is one CDR3 protein sequence, shown with its most common DNA and genes. The sample yields around 340,000 distinct CDR3 sequences; approximately 6.3% were counted once. The top ten hold 7.5% to 9% of the sample. The sample was whole blood, taken in connection with sensitization to the hapten diphenylcyclopropenone (DPC). These receptors came from a woman between 18 and 30 years old with alopecia areata. Some clones in this sample may be carry-over from other donors' samples.

V gene TRBV7-2 combines with J gene TRBJ2-3, with 9 bases aligning to TRBD2. CDR3 size: 14 residues. The V gene's germline CDR1 is SGHTA and CDR2 FQGNSA. For the CDR3, the DNA is TGTGCGGCTGGCCTGGCGGGGGGGGCAGATACGCAGTATTTT. Residues: CAAGLAGGADTQYF. Full variable domain (rest looked up from reference TRBV7-2 and TRBJ2-3): GAGVSQSPSNKVTEKGKDVELRCDPISGHTALYWYRQSLGQGLEFLIYFQGNSAPDKSGLPSDRFSAERTGGSVSTLTIQRTQQEDSAVYLCAAGLAGGADTQYFGPGTRLTVL.

This clonotype was counted only a few times. V gene TRBV12-3 or TRBV12-4 combines with J gene TRBJ2-1; D is possibly TRBD2 (6 bases). V lost 1 base and J lost 6, with 7 bases in between. This CDR3 region has 13 residues. CDR3 coding DNA: TGTGCCAGCAGTTTAGAGACTAGCAATGAGCAGTTCTTC. Translating gives CASSLETSNEQFF.

V is TRBV5-4 and J is TRBJ2-5, with unresolved D. The V gene's germline CDR1 is SGHNT and CDR2 YYREEE (reference sequence). The CDR3 is 15 amino acids. V dropped 5 bases and J dropped 2 bases, with 16 bases sitting between them. The chain's CDR3 is CASRSASAAQETQYF. The CDR3 DNA reads TGTGCCAGCAGAAGTGCGTCGGCGGCGCAAGAGACCCAGTACTTC.

This clonotype has a handful of counts. The rearrangement uses TRBV27 and TRBJ2-5; TRBD1 matches 7 bases. V shed 4 bases and J 5 bases; nucleotides not matched to a gene: 7. CDR1 and CDR2 (germline): MNHEY, SMNVEV (reference sequence). This CDR3 comprises 14 residues. This CDR3 is CASSSGQMRETQYF. CDR3 coding DNA: TGTGCCAGCAGTTCGGGACAGATGAGGGAGACCCAGTACTTC.

The CDR3 loop reads CASSSTGGGNNEKLFF. CDR3 nucleotides: TGTGCCAGCAGTTCGACAGGGGGCGGCAATAATGAAAAACTGTTTTTT. The chain couples TRBV6-5 to TRBJ1-4; 10 bases fit TRBD1. CDR3 length equals 16 residues. Germline V gene lookup returns CDR1 MNHEY and CDR2 SVGAGI. V trimming: 4 bases; J trimming: 4 bases; junction bases outside the gene matches: 6.

The chain is built from TRBV12-3 or TRBV12-4 and TRBJ2-3; D unresolved. The V end was cut by 7 bases, the J end by 3 bases, with 17 bases between. The CDR3 covers 15 residues. The CDR3 sequence is CASTENTPRTDTQYF. The CDR3 DNA follows: TGTGCCAGCACCGAAAATACCCCCCGAACAGATACGCAGTATTTT.

The V call is TRBV7-9, the J call TRBJ1-1, with D unresolved. This CDR3 has 16 residues. Trimming took off 3 bases at V and 5 bases at J, with 19 bases between the two ends. The germline CDR1 and CDR2 sequences are SEHNR and FQNEAQ (reference sequence). The CDR3 sequence is CASSFNPRIEKTEAFF. In nucleotides, the CDR3 is TGTGCCAGCAGCTTTAACCCCCGTATAGAGAAGACTGAAGCTTTCTTT.

This clonotype was detected a few times. The V gene is TRBV27, the J gene TRBJ2-1; no definite D call. V was clipped by 5 bases and J by 0 bases, with 14 bases between them. Germline V lookup: CDR1 MNHEY, CDR2 SMNVEV (reference sequence). CDR3 length equals 16 residues. The CDR3 loop reads CASSQINPYSYNEQFF. In DNA, the CDR3 is TGTGCCAGCAGTCAAATTAACCCTTACTCCTACAATGAGCAGTTCTTC.

The table lists this clonotype with a few counts. The chain joins TRBV7-2 to TRBJ1-4; tentative D call: TRBD1 (5 bases). The V and J ends lost 4 bases and 6 bases respectively, with 12 bases between them. This CDR3 is 14 amino acids long. Germline-derived CDR1 and CDR2 are SGHTA and FQGNSA. The CDR3: CASSSRDPDEKLFF. The CDR3 coding sequence is TGTGCCAGCAGCTCCCGGGACCCTGATGAAAAACTGTTTTTT.

The chain has TRBV28 and TRBJ2-7; D may be TRBD1 (5 bases). Germline-derived CDR1 and CDR2 are MDHEN and SYDVKM. Trimming took 7 bases from V and 2 from J, leaving 12 bases between them. CDR3 length: 13 amino acids. This CDR3 is CASTSDTAYEQYF. The CDR3 DNA follows: TGTGCCAGCACCTCGGACACTGCCTACGAGCAGTACTTC. Filled out from reference TRBV28 and TRBJ2-7, the complete variable domain reads DVKVTQSSRYLVKRTGEKVFLECVQDMDHENMFWYRQDPGLGLRLIYFSYDVKMKEKGDIPEGYSVSREKKERFSLILESASTNQTSMYLCASTSDTAYEQYFGPGTRLTVT.

This clonotype has at least ten counts. The chain uses TRBV29-1 and TRBJ1-2; 7 nucleotides line up with TRBD1. Germline V gives CDR1 SQVTM, CDR2 ANQGSEA. J lost 13 bases, V lost 7 bases, and 18 bases had no gene match. There are 13 residues in the CDR3. DNA for the CDR3: TGCAGCGCCGGACCAGGGGGAGATAGATTAGTCACCTTC. Translation gives CSAGPGGDRLVTF. Combining the CDR3 with reference TRBV29-1 and TRBJ1-2 gives the whole variable domain SAVISQKPSRDICQRGTSLTIQCQVDSQVTMMFWYRQQPGQSLTLIATANQGSEATYESGFVIDKFPISRPNLTFSTLTVSNMSPEDSSIYLCSAGPGGDRLVTFGSGTRLTVV.

Comment on this clonotype: Since the CDR3 does not end with the conserved phenylalanine or tryptophan, this likely comes from a read error. J is TRBJ2-7 and V is TRBV20-1, with 7 bases aligning to TRBD1. V was pared by 0 bases and J by 2 bases, with 7 bases of the junction left unmatched. Germline V gene lookup returns CDR1 DFQATT and CDR2 SNEGSKA (reference sequence). The CDR3 contains 15 residues. The CDR3 loop reads CSARENRGDPYEQYL. CDR3 bases: TGCAGTGCTAGAGAGAACAGGGGTGACCCCTACGAGCAGTACCTC.

This chain connects TRBV20-1 to TRBJ2-3; 9 positions agree with TRBD1. V lost 3 bases, J lost 5 bases, and 6 bases stayed unmatched. The germline V gene encodes CDR1 DFQATT and CDR2 SNEGSKA (reference sequence). This CDR3 contains 14 residues. The CDR3 here is CSASNRGREDTQYF. The CDR3 nucleotides read TGCAGTGCTAGTAACAGGGGGCGGGAAGATACGCAGTATTTT.

This clonotype was picked up a small number of times. The J gene is TRBJ1-4, the V gene TRBV9, with D unclear. Germline values: CDR1 SGDLS, CDR2 YYNGEE. This CDR3 contains 14 residues. V was pared by 2 bases and J by 8 bases, with 13 bases between. The CDR3 spells CASSVEKVGEKLFF. The CDR3 region has the DNA TGTGCCAGCAGCGTCGAAAAAGTCGGGGAAAAACTGTTTTTT.

Only a few counts were recorded for this clonotype. In DNA form, the CDR3 reads TGTGCCAGCAGTTCGTATGGGGGTTACGAGCAGTACTTC. Its protein is CASSSYGGYEQYF. The V gene is TRBV6-2 or TRBV6-3, the J gene TRBJ2-7; perhaps D is TRBD1 or TRBD2 (5 bases each). The CDR3 contains 13 residues. Trimming removed 4 bases from V and 4 bases from J, with 11 bases in between. Germline V gene lookup returns CDR1 MNHEY and CDR2 SVGEGT.

V and J are TRBV5-4 and TRBJ1-6, with 9 positions matching TRBD1. Unmatched junction bases numbered 5, after V lost 5 bases and J lost 8 bases. Germline V gene data show CDR1 as SGHNT and CDR2 as YYREEE (reference sequence). This CDR3 contains 14 residues. The DNA for the CDR3 is TGTGCCAGCAGGCGGGGACAGGGTGATTCACCCCTCCACTTT. Translated: CASRRGQGDSPLHF.

This clonotype was detected ten times or more. This chain joins TRBV29-1 and TRBJ2-5; 9 positions agree with TRBD1. V lost 6 bases, J lost 0 bases, and 2 bases stayed unmatched. CDR3 length equals 13 residues. Germline CDR1 SQVTM, CDR2 ANQGSEA. CDR3 nucleotide sequence: TGCAGCGTACAGGGGGCAAACCAAGAGACCCAGTACTTC. Translation: CSVQGANQETQYF.

The sample holds a few counts of this clonotype. The chain has TRBV6-2 or TRBV6-3 and TRBJ2-5, with 8 nucleotides matching TRBD2. Germline values: CDR1 MNHEY, CDR2 SVGEGT. The junction had 9 bases not matched to a gene; V was cut back by 2 bases and J by 1 base. CDR3 length: 17 residues. CDR3 in DNA: TGTGCCAGCAGTTACGGAGCCAGCAGCGGGGGCCAAGAGACCCAGTACTTC. Its translation is CASSYGASSGGQETQYF.

V and J are TRBV4-3 and TRBJ1-3; tentative D call: TRBD1 (6 bases). Per germline, CDR1 LGHNA and CDR2 YSLEER. Trimming took 5 bases from V and 2 from J, leaving 13 bases between them. This CDR3 comprises 15 residues. The CDR3 nucleotides are TGCGCCAGCAGCGGGGACACCCTACCTGGAAACACCATATATTTT. Translating gives CASSGDTLPGNTIYF.

This clonotype was detected only a few times. V usage is TRBV11-2 and J usage is TRBJ2-3, with TRBD2 matching 11 bases. V shed 5 bases and J 1 base; nucleotides not matched to a gene: 8. The germline CDR1 and CDR2 sequences are SGHAT and FQNNGV. The CDR3 totals 17 residues. CDR3 DNA: TGTGCCAGCAGCGCGACTAGCGGGGCTACCCGCACAGATACGCAGTATTTT. As protein: CASSATSGATRTDTQYF.

The CDR3 region is CASSRTGTGGNSPLHF. In DNA form, the CDR3 reads TGTGCCAGCAGTCGCACCGGGACAGGGGGTAATTCACCCCTCCACTTT. The gene calls are TRBV12-3 or TRBV12-4 and TRBJ1-6; 11 nucleotides align to TRBD1. V lost 5 bases and J lost 6; bases outside the gene matches: 6. CDR3 length: 16 amino acids.

This clonotype was found many times. The chain uses TRBV29-1 and TRBJ2-5, with TRBD1 matching 8 bases. The CDR3 totals 13 residues. Germline V gene lookup returns CDR1 SQVTM and CDR2 ANQGSEA. After removal of 3 bases from V and 9 bases from J, the junction contained 9 bases not matched to a gene. The CDR3 is CSVDPGGRSAQYF. CDR3 DNA sequence: TGCAGCGTTGATCCAGGGGGCCGGTCGGCCCAGTACTTC.

This clonotype was seen more than once but under ten times. The chain has TRBV2 and TRBJ1-4, with 7 bases that match TRBD1. Germline loops: CDR1 SNHLY, CDR2 FYNNEI. The CDR3 has 16 amino acids. V gave up 0 bases and J gave up 8 bases; unmatched junction bases: 9. In nucleotides, the CDR3 is TGTGCCAGCAGTGAAGCAGAAGACAGGGAGGAGGAAAAACTGTTTTTT. This codes for CASSEAEDREEEKLFF.

The chain recombines TRBV6-6 with TRBJ1-1; 9 nucleotides match TRBD1. V lost 7 bases, J lost 5 bases, and 8 bases stayed unmatched. Germline loops: CDR1 MNHNY, CDR2 SVGAGI (reference sequence). The CDR3 totals 14 residues. The DNA for the CDR3 is TGTGCCAGCAATCCCCGGACAGGGGTTACTGAAGCTTTCTTT. Its translation is CASNPRTGVTEAFF.